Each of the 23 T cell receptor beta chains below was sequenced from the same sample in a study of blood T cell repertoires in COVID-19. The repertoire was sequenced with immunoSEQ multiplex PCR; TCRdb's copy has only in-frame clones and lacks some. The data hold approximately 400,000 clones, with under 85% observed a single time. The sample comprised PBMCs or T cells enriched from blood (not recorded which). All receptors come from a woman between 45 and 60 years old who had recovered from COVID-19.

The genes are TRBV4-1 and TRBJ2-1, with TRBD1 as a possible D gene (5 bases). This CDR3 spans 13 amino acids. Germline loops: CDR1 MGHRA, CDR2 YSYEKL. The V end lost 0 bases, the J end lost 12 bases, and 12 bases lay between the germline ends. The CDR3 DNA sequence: TGCGCCAGCAGCCAAGATTTAACAGGAAGGCAGTTCTTC. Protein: CASSQDLTGRQFF.

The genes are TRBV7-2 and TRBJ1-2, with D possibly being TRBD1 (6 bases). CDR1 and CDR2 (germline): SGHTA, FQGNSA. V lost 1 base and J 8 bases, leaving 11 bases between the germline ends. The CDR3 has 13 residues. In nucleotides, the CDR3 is TGTGCCAGCAGCTTAGTCAGGGGACGGGGCTACACCTTC. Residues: CASSLVRGRGYTF.

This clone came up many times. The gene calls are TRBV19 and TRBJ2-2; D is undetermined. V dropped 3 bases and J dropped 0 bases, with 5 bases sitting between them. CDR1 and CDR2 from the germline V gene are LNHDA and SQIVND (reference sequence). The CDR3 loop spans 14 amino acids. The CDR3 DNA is TGTGCCAGTAGTATTCACTCGAACACCGGGGAGCTGTTTTTT. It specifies CASSIHSNTGELFF. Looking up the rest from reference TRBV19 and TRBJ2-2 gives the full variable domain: DGGITQSPKYLFRKEGQNVTLSCEQNLNHDAMYWYRQDPGQGLRLIYYSQIVNDFQKGDIAEGYSVSREKKESFPLTVTSAQKNPTAFYLCASSIHSNTGELFFGEGSRLTVL.

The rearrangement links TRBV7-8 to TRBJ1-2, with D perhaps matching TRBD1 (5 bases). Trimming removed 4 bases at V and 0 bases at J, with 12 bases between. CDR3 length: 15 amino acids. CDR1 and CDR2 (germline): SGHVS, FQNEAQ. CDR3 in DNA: TGTGCCAGCAGCTCAACAGGACTAGCTAACTATGGCTACACCTTC. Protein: CASSSTGLANYGYTF.

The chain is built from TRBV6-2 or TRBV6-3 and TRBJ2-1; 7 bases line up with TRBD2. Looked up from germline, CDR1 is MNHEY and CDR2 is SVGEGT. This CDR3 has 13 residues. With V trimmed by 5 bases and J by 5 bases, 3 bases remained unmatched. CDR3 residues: CASSGGVNNEQFF. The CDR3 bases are TGTGCCAGCAGTGGGGGGGTAAACAATGAGCAGTTCTTC.

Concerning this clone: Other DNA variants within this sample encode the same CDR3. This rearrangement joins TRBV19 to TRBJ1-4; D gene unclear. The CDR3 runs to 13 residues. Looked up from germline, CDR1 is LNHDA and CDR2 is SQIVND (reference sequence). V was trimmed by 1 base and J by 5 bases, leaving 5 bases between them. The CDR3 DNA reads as TGTGCCAGTAGTATAGTCGTCAATGAAAAACTGTTTTTT. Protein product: CASSIVVNEKLFF.

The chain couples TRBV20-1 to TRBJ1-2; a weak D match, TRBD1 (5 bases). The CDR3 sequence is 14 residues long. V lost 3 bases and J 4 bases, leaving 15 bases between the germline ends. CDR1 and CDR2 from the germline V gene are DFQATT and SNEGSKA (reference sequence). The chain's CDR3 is CSASQSGFRYGYTF. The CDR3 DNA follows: TGCAGTGCTAGTCAATCAGGGTTTCGCTATGGCTACACCTTC.

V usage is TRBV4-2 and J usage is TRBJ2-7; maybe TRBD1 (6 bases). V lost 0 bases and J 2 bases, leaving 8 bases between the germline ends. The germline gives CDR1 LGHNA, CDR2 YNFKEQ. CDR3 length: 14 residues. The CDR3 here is CASSQETGAYEQYF. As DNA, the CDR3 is TGTGCCAGCAGCCAAGAGACAGGAGCCTACGAGCAGTACTTC.

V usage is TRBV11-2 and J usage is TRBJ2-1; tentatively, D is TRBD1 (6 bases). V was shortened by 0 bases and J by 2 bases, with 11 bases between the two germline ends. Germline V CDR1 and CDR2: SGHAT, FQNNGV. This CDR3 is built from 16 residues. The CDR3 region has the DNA TGTGCCAGCAGCTTAGATGTCTGGGGGCCCTACAATGAGCAGTTCTTC. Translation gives CASSLDVWGPYNEQFF.

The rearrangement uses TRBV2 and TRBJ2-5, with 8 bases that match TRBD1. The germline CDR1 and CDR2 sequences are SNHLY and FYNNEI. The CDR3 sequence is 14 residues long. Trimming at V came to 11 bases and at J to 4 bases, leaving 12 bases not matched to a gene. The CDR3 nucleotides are TGTGCCGTTCAGGGGGCGGGATGGCGAGAGACCCAGTACTTC. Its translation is CAVQGAGWRETQYF.

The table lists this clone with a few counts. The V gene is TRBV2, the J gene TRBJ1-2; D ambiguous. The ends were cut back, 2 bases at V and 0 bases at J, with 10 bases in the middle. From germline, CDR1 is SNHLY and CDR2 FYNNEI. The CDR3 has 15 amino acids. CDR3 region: CASSERGLPNYGYTF. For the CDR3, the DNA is TGTGCCAGCAGTGAACGAGGGTTACCTAACTATGGCTACACCTTC.

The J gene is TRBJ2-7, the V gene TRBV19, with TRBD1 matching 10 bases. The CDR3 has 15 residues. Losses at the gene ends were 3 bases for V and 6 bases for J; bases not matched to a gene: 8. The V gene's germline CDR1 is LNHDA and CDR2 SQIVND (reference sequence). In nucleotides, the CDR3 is TGTGCCAGTAGTATCCCGGGACAGGGGTCTCTCGAGCAGTACTTC. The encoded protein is CASSIPGQGSLEQYF.

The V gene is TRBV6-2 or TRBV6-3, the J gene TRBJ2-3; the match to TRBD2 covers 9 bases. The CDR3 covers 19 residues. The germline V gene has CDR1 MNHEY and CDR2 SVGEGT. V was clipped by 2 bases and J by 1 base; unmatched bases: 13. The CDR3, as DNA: TGTGCCAGCAGTTACGACGAGTGGACTAGCGAGTTCGGCACAGATACGCAGTATTTT. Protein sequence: CASSYDEWTSEFGTDTQYF.

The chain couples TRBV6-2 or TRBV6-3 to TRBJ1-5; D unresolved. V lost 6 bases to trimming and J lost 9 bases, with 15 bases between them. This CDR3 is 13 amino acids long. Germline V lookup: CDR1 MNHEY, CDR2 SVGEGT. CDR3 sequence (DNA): TGTGCCAGCAGCCCCCTCTTTCGCGGGCCCCAGCATTTT. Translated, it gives CASSPLFRGPQHF.

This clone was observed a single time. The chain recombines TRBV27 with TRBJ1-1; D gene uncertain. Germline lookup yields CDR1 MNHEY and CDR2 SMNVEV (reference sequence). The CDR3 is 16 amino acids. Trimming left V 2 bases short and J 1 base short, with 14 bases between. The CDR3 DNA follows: TGTGCCAGCAGTTTACTTACCGGGATATCGAACACTGAAGCTTTCTTT. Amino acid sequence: CASSLLTGISNTEAFF.

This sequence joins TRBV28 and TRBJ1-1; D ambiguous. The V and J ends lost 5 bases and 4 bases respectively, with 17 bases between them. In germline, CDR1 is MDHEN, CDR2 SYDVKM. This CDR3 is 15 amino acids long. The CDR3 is CASSRSTPTGTEAFF. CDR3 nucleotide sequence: TGTGCCAGCAGTCGCTCGACCCCTACGGGCACTGAAGCTTTCTTT.

The CDR3 DNA follows: TGCGCCAGCAGCTCGGGCGTAGCAGGGGAAAAACTGTTTTTT. Translation gives CASSSGVAGEKLFF. This chain joins TRBV5-1 and TRBJ1-4; weak D call: TRBD1 (5 bases). Germline V gene lookup returns CDR1 SGHRS and CDR2 YFSETQ. V shed 3 bases and J shed 8 bases, with 14 bases lying between them. The CDR3 is 14 residues long.

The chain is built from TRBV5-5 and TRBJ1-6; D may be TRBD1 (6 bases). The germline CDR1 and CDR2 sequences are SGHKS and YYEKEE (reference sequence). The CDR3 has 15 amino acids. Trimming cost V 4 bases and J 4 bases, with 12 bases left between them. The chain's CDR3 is CASSPQQGYNSPLHF. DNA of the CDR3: TGTGCCAGCAGCCCGCAACAGGGATATAATTCACCCCTCCACTTT.

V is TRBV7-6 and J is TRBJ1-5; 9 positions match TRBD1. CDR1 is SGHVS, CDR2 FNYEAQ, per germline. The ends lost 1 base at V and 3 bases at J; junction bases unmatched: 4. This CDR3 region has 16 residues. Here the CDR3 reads CASSLGDRVDNQPQHF. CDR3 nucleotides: TGTGCCAGCAGCTTAGGGGACAGGGTCGACAATCAGCCCCAGCATTTT.

The CDR3 coding sequence is TGTGCCAGCACCTCGATCGGGGGGCTACCGAGTACTGAAGCTTTCTTT. It specifies CASTSIGGLPSTEAFF. This chain joins TRBV28 and TRBJ1-1, with D perhaps TRBD1 (6 bases). Trimming cost V 7 bases and J 5 bases, with 23 bases left between them. Germline CDR1 is MDHEN and CDR2 is SYDVKM. The CDR3 length is 16 residues.

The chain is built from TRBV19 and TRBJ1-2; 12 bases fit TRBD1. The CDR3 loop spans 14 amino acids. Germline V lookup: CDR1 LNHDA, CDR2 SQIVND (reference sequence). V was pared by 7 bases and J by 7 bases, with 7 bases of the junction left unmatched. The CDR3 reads CASTTGQGAAGYTF. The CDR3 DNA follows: TGTGCCAGTACCACGGGACAGGGGGCCGCTGGCTACACCTTC.

CDR3 region: CSVALSSNQPQHF. In DNA, the CDR3 is TGCAGCGTAGCCCTTTCTAGCAATCAGCCCCAGCATTTT. This sequence joins TRBV29-1 and TRBJ1-5; D unresolved. The CDR3 contains 13 residues. Trimming cost V 6 bases and J 0 bases, with 9 bases left between them. Germline V gene sequence: CDR1 SQVTM, CDR2 ANQGSEA.

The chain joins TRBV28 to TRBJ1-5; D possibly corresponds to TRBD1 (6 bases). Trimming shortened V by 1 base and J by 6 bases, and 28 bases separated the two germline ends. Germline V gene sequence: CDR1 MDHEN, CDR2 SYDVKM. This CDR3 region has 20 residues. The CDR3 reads CASSLSQPVTGRNRGQPQHF. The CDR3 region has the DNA TGTGCCAGCAGTTTATCTCAGCCCGTGACAGGCCGAAATCGGGGTCAGCCCCAGCATTTT.